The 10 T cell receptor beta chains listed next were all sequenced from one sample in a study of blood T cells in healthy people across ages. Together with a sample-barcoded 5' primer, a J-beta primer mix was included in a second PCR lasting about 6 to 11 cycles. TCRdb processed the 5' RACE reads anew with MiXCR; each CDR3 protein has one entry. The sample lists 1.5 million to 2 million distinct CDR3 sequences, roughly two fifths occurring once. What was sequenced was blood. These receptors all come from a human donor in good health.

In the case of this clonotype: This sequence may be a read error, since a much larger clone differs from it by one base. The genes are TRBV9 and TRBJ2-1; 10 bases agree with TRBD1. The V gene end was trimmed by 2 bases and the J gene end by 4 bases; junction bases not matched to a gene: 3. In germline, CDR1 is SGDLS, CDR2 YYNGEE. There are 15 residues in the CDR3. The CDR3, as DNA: TGTGCCAGCAGCGTGGACAGGGGGTATTACAATGAGCAGTTCTTC. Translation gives CASSVDRGYYNEQFF.

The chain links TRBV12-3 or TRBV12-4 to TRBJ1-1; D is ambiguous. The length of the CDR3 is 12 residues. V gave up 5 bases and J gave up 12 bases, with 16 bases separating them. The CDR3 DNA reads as TGTGCCAGCAGTATTGCGCTCCTTCAAACTTTCTTT. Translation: CASSIALLQTFF.

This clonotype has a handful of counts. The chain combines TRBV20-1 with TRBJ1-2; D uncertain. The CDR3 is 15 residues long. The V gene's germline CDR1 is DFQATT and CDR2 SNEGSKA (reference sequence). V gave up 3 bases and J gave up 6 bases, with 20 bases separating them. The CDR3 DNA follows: TGCAGTGCTAGCTCGGTGCAGACCCAAATTGATGGCTACACCTTC. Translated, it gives CSASSVQTQIDGYTF.

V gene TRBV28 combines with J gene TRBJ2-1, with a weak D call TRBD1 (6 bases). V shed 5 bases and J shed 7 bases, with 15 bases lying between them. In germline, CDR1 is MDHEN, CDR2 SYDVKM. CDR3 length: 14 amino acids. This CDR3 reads CASSLQGQDNEQFF. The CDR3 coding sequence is TGTGCCAGCAGTCTTCAGGGGCAGGATAATGAGCAGTTCTTC.

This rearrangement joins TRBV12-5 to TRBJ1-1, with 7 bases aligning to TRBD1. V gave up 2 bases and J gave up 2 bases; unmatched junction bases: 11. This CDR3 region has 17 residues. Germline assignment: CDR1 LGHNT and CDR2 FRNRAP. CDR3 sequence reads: CASGLLRDSVPNTEAFF. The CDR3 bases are TGTGCTAGTGGTTTGCTTCGGGACAGCGTACCAAACACTGAAGCTTTCTTT.

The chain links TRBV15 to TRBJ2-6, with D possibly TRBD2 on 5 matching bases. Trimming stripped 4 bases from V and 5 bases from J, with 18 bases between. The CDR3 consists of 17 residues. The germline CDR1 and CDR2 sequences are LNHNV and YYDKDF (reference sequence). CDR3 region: CATSIGLSAERANVLTF. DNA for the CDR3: TGTGCCACCAGCATAGGACTTTCCGCCGAGAGGGCCAACGTCCTGACTTTC.

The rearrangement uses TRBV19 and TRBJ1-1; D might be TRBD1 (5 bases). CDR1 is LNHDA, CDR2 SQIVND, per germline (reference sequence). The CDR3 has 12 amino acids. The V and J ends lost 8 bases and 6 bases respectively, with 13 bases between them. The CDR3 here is CASSARQSEAFF. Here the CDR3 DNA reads TGTGCCAGTTCCGCCCGACAGTCTGAAGCTTTCTTT.

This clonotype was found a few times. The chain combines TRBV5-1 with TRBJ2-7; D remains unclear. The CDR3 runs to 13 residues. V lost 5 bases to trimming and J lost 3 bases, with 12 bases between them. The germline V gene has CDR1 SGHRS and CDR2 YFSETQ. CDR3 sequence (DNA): TGCGCCAGCAGTATGTCAGTAAACTACGAGCAGTACTTC. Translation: CASSMSVNYEQYF. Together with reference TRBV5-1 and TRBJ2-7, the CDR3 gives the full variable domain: KAGVTQTPRYLIKTRGQQVTLSCSPISGHRSVSWYQQTPGQGLQFLFEYFSETQRNKGNFPGRFSGRQFSNSRSEMNVSTLELGDSALYLCASSMSVNYEQYFGPGTRLTVT.

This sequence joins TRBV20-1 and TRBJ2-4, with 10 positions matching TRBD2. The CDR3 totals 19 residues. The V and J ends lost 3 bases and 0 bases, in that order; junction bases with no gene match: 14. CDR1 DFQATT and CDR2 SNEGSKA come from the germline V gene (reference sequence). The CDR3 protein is CSASVASGGLTLAKNIQYF. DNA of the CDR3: TGCAGTGCTAGCGTGGCTAGCGGGGGCCTAACACTAGCCAAAAACATTCAGTACTTC.

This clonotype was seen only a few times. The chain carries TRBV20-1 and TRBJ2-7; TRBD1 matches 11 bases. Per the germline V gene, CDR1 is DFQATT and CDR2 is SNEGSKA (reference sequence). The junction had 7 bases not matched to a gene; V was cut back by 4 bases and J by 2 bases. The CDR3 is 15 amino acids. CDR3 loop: CSATGMDRGPYEQYF. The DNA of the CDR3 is TGCAGTGCTACCGGAATGGACAGGGGGCCCTACGAGCAGTACTTC.